Listed below are T cell receptor beta chains from one sample, sequenced in a study of monozygotic twins with inflammatory bowel disease. TCRdb reprocessed the 5' RACE reads; each CDR3 protein has one entry and no DNA is given. The sample totals approximately 400,000 distinct CDR3 sequences. Material: blood. These receptors originate from a human donor with ulcerative colitis or Crohn's disease, or a healthy co-twin of an affected twin (not recorded which). Both conserved end residues are part of each CDR3.

j_call v_call cdr3_aa
TRBJ1-5 TRBV6-6 CASRMTGLNQPQHF
TRBJ2-7 TRBV27 CASSLYPGLLLYEQYF
TRBJ2-1 TRBV6-1 CASSGVQWDRSLAGVYNEQFF
TRBJ2-2 TRBV7-6 CASDPGQRTGELFF
TRBJ2-4 TRBV14 CASSQGHLLAKNIQYF
TRBJ1-1 TRBV19 CASSDRGFGTEAFF
TRBJ2-2 TRBV7-3 CASSLTSGRGPGELFF
TRBJ1-1 TRBV27 CASSLRRLNTEAFF
TRBJ2-3 TRBV7-3 CASSLMGGGTDTQYF
TRBJ1-1 TRBV6-5 CASSYSLGFTEAFF
TRBJ1-4 TRBV6-5 CASRSGWYLFF
TRBJ2-3 TRBV20-1 CSASGLAGVDRTDTQYF
TRBJ1-2 TRBV5-4 CASSLVPDLNYGYTF
TRBJ2-5 TRBV6-5 CASSYASGGSAGETQYF
TRBJ2-3 TRBV4-1 CASSQDTLADTQYF
TRBJ1-4 TRBV27 CASGRPNEKLFF
TRBJ2-7 TRBV5-1 CASSLVGVSLAGVPKSYEQYF
TRBJ2-7 TRBV6-1 CASSEGGRTYSSYEQYF
TRBJ2-7 TRBV15 CATSSLRGISEQYF
TRBJ1-1 TRBV2 CASSEDVQRENTEAFF
TRBJ1-6 TRBV5-1 CASSLGTGNYNSPLHF
TRBJ2-3 TRBV20-1 CSASYSQSTDTQYF
TRBJ1-1 TRBV7-9 CASSSGTEAFF
TRBJ2-7 TRBV7-2 CASSLSWGAPYEQYF
TRBJ1-2 TRBV4-2 CASSLSRGALYGYTF
TRBJ1-2 TRBV12-3/TRBV12-4 CASSRGDRERGYTF
TRBJ1-2 TRBV6-5 CASSYHNRGKNYGYTF
TRBJ1-6 TRBV18 CASSPRPLSSYNSPLHF
TRBJ1-3 TRBV20-1 CSARVRPGPTGNTIYF
TRBJ2-5 TRBV6-5 CASSSPRTSGSETQYF
TRBJ2-2 TRBV5-1 CASSLYTQNTGELFF
TRBJ2-1 TRBV3-1 CASSQANLGGSYNEQFF
TRBJ2-7 TRBV11-2 CASSRSPGDYEQYF
TRBJ2-3 TRBV24-1 CATSDLWSDTQYF
TRBJ2-3 TRBV7-3 CASSSGPPTDTQYF
TRBJ2-5 TRBV5-6 CASSLYRGRETQYF
TRBJ2-5 TRBV18 CASSPPGQLKETQYF
TRBJ1-6 TRBV27 CASSSGQGGSPLHF
TRBJ2-2 TRBV4-2 CASSQGPGQGMAGELFF
TRBJ1-1 TRBV5-1 CASSFEQGEAFF
TRBJ1-2 TRBV5-6 CASSLDGGYTF
TRBJ2-7 TRBV27 CASPLESSGRNDEQYF
TRBJ1-2 TRBV6-5 CASQDQGGGYTF
TRBJ2-1 TRBV20-1 CSARGTSGGYNEQFF
TRBJ2-1 TRBV29-1 CSVQPSYNEQFF
TRBJ1-2 TRBV28 CASSPGGTTGYAGYTF
TRBJ2-4 TRBV29-1 CSVDPGGRNIQYF